Following are 17 T cell receptor beta chains from one sample sequenced in a study of cytotoxic CD8 clonotypes in ibrutinib-treated CLL. Assay used: immunoSEQ multiplex PCR; TCRdb lists only in-frame clones, some missing. Here the sample spans some 70,000 clones, about nine tenths being singletons. This specimen was PBMCs, taken after 12 months of ibrutinib treatment. Receptor source: a human donor with chronic lymphocytic leukemia.

The CDR3, as DNA: TGTGCCAGCAGTGAACACTCCAGTACAGATACGCAGTATTTT. It codes for CASSEHSSTDTQYF. The chain employs TRBV25-1 and TRBJ2-3; D is undetermined. Germline CDR1 MGHDK, CDR2 SYGVNS. Trimming shortened V by 2 bases and J by 3 bases, and 9 bases separated the two germline ends. The CDR3 totals 14 residues.

This chain uses TRBV28 with TRBJ2-1; D remains ambiguous. This CDR3 has 14 amino acids. The V and J ends lost 8 bases and 7 bases respectively, with 18 bases between them. Per germline, CDR1 MDHEN and CDR2 SYDVKM. DNA for the CDR3: TGTGCCAGCGTTGAAGTGGGTCTCCGGAATGAGCAGTTCTTC. Protein: CASVEVGLRNEQFF.

The rearrangement links TRBV5-1 to TRBJ1-2; no firm D call. Germline values: CDR1 SGHRS, CDR2 YFSETQ. The V end lost 0 bases, the J end lost 2 bases, and 11 bases lay between the germline ends. This CDR3 has 15 amino acids. The CDR3 region is CASSLADTENYGYTF. DNA of the CDR3: TGCGCCAGCAGCTTGGCCGACACCGAGAACTATGGCTACACCTTC.

This sequence joins TRBV7-9 and TRBJ2-7, with 15 positions matching TRBD2. The CDR3 consists of 18 residues. The V and J ends lost 2 bases and 4 bases, in that order; junction bases with no gene match: 9. Germline V gene data show CDR1 as SEHNR and CDR2 as FQNEAQ (reference sequence). CDR3 DNA: TGTGCCAGCAGCTTAACTTCCGGGACTAGCGGGAGGTCATACGAGCAGTACTTC. Translating gives CASSLTSGTSGRSYEQYF.

This clone was seen only a few times. This chain uses TRBV30 with TRBJ2-3, with TRBD2 as a possible D gene (5 bases). The ends were cut back, 8 bases at V and 1 base at J, with 22 bases in the middle. CDR3 size: 16 residues. Per germline, CDR1 GTSNPN and CDR2 SVGIG (reference sequence). DNA of the CDR3: TGTGCCCCCAAAGAGGGCCAAAAAATAGGCACAGATACGCAGTATTTT. It specifies CAPKEGQKIGTDTQYF.

This sequence joins TRBV5-4 and TRBJ1-5; no firm D call. CDR1 SGHNT and CDR2 YYREEE come from the germline V gene (reference sequence). The CDR3 is 15 residues long. The V end was cut by 0 bases, the J end by 2 bases, with 9 bases between. The CDR3 DNA follows: TGTGCCAGCAGCTTGGAACCCCACGGCAATCAGCCCCAGCATTTT. It encodes CASSLEPHGNQPQHF.

The V call is TRBV7-9, the J call TRBJ2-1, with 11 bases lining up with TRBD2. This CDR3 spans 17 amino acids. The V gene end was trimmed by 1 base and the J gene end by 9 bases; junction bases not matched to a gene: 11. Germline V CDR1 and CDR2: SEHNR, FQNEAQ (reference sequence). The CDR3 DNA follows: TGTGCCAGCAGCTTAGGACTAGCGGGACCCGCGGTCGGTGAGCAGTTCTTC. Amino acids: CASSLGLAGPAVGEQFF. Drawing the rest from reference TRBV7-9 and TRBJ2-1, the complete variable domain is DTGVSQNPRHKITKRGQNVTFRCDPISEHNRLYWYRQTLGQGPEFLTYFQNEAQLEKSRLLSDRFSAERPKGSFSTLEIQRTEQGDSAMYLCASSLGLAGPAVGEQFFGPGTRLTVL.

The rearrangement uses TRBV19 and TRBJ1-4; the D gene is possibly TRBD1 (6 bases). The V end was cut by 6 bases, the J end by 8 bases, with 13 bases between. Germline-derived CDR1 and CDR2 are LNHDA and SQIVND (reference sequence). The CDR3 length is 13 residues. CDR3 nucleotide sequence: TGTGCCAGTAGCTGGACCCAGGGGGAAAAACTGTTTTTT. As protein: CASSWTQGEKLFF.

This clone was observed a single time. The J gene is TRBJ2-1, the V gene TRBV7-3; D remains unclear. The CDR3 covers 15 residues. Germline V CDR1 and CDR2: SGHTA, FQGTGA. V dropped 1 base and J dropped 0 bases, with 7 bases sitting between them. The CDR3 reads CASSLRASSYNEQFF. In DNA, the CDR3 is TGTGCCAGCAGCTTAAGGGCGAGCTCCTACAATGAGCAGTTCTTC. The full variable domain, completed using reference TRBV7-3 and TRBJ2-1, is GAGVSQTPSNKVTEKGKYVELRCDPISGHTALYWYRQSLGQGPEFLIYFQGTGAADDSGLPNDRFFAVRPEGSVSTLKIQRTERGDSAVYLCASSLRASSYNEQFFGPGTRLTVL.

The gene calls are TRBV6-5 and TRBJ1-2, with TRBD1 as a possible D gene (6 bases). The CDR3 extends over 15 amino acids. CDR1 and CDR2 from the germline V gene are MNHEY and SVGAGI. The V gene lost 7 bases and the J gene lost 4 bases, with 19 bases spanning the gap. The DNA of the CDR3 is TGTGCCAGCACACAGGGCCAGGGGCTAGTCTATGGCTACACCTTC. Its protein product is CASTQGQGLVYGYTF.

J is TRBJ2-7 and V is TRBV2, with D perhaps matching TRBD1 or TRBD2 (5 bases each). In germline, CDR1 is SNHLY, CDR2 FYNNEI. The CDR3 contains 13 residues. Trimming cost V 8 bases and J 4 bases, with 15 bases left between them. CDR3 sequence reads: CASGRGSLYEQYF. The CDR3 DNA follows: TGTGCCAGCGGTCGGGGCAGCCTATACGAGCAGTACTTC.

CDR3 loop: CASSQDLEGESYTF. CDR3 nucleotides: TGTGCCAGCAGCCAAGATCTGGAGGGTGAGAGCTACACCTTC. The V call is TRBV4-2, the J call TRBJ1-2; the D is unclear. The germline V gene has CDR1 LGHNA and CDR2 YNFKEQ. V gave up 0 bases and J gave up 9 bases, with 14 bases separating them. The CDR3 extends over 14 amino acids.

The chain combines TRBV27 with TRBJ1-5, with D uncertain. Germline V CDR1 and CDR2: MNHEY, SMNVEV (reference sequence). CDR3 size: 16 residues. Trimming took off 5 bases at V and 0 bases at J, with 14 bases between the two ends. DNA for the CDR3: TGTGCCAGCAGTGCCGTGTGGCCCAATAGCAATCAGCCCCAGCATTTT. It encodes CASSAVWPNSNQPQHF.

This chain connects TRBV7-9 to TRBJ2-7; TRBD2 aligns across 7 bases. The trim removed 1 base at V and 4 bases at J, leaving 13 bases unmatched. The V gene's germline CDR1 is SEHNR and CDR2 FQNEAQ (reference sequence). The CDR3 has 17 amino acids. The CDR3 DNA reads as TGTGCCAGCAGCTTAGTACAAGGGAGTTGGGGGGGATACGAGCAGTACTTC. Its protein product is CASSLVQGSWGGYEQYF.

This chain uses TRBV30 with TRBJ1-3; 7 bases fit TRBD1. The CDR3 is made up of 13 amino acids. CDR1 is GTSNPN, CDR2 SVGIG, per germline (reference sequence). Trimming at V came to 6 bases and at J to 0 bases, leaving 2 bases not matched to a gene. The DNA for the CDR3 is TGTGCCTGTAACAGGGGCTCTGGAAACACCATATATTTT. It encodes CACNRGSGNTIYF.

The V gene is TRBV11-2, the J gene TRBJ2-3, with D possibly matching TRBD1 (8 bases). Germline CDR1 reads SGHAT; CDR2 reads FQNNGV. The length of the CDR3 is 15 residues. V lost 5 bases to trimming and J lost 11 bases, with 23 bases between them. CDR3 nucleotides: TGTGCCAGCAGCAAGACAGGGGAGGGGAGTTTTGGGCAGTATTTT. Translated: CASSKTGEGSFGQYF.

The gene calls are TRBV7-3 and TRBJ2-1; D gene ambiguous. The V gene lost 1 base and the J gene lost 7 bases, with 14 bases spanning the gap. The V gene's germline CDR1 is SGHTA and CDR2 FQGTGA. This CDR3 has 15 residues. DNA of the CDR3: TGTGCCAGCAGCTTAAACTCCATCCCGGTGAATGAGCAGTTCTTC. Amino acid sequence: CASSLNSIPVNEQFF.